Below, 13 T cell receptor beta chains from the same sample are listed, as sequenced in a study of T cell responses to AZD1222 COVID-19 vaccine. Method: immunoSEQ multiplex PCR; TCRdb's copy keeps in-frame clones and lacks some. This sample yields around 260,000 clones, of which over 90% are seen a single time; 0.5% to 0.65% belongs to the top ten. The starting material was peripheral blood, obtained on day 0 of AZD1222 vaccination. The receptor source for this set is an adult in good health.

The rearrangement uses TRBV7-9 and TRBJ2-5; 13 bases are a match to TRBD2. The trim removed 5 bases at V and 2 bases at J, leaving 5 bases unmatched. The germline CDR1 and CDR2 sequences are SEHNR and FQNEAQ (reference sequence). CDR3 length equals 16 residues. The CDR3 DNA sequence: TGTGCCAGCAGCCCGCGACTAGCGGGGGGACAAGAGACCCAGTACTTC. This sequence encodes CASSPRLAGGQETQYF. The complete variable domain, with remaining parts taken from reference TRBV7-9 and TRBJ2-5, reads DTGVSQNPRHKITKRGQNVTFRCDPISEHNRLYWYRQTLGQGPEFLTYFQNEAQLEKSRLLSDRFSAERPKGSFSTLEIQRTEQGDSAMYLCASSPRLAGGQETQYFGPGTRLLVL.

This chain joins TRBV3-1 (or the pseudogene TRBV3-2) and TRBJ2-1, with D possibly being TRBD1 (6 bases). Germline CDR1 and CDR2: LGHDT and YNNKEL (reference sequence). The V and J ends lost 3 bases and 7 bases respectively, with 13 bases between them. The CDR3 length is 14 residues. The CDR3 bases are TGTGCCAGCAGCCACTCCAGCAGGGGAAATGAGCAGTTCTTC. It translates to CASSHSSRGNEQFF.

This chain uses TRBV27 with TRBJ2-5, with D possibly being TRBD1 (6 bases). Deletions cut 3 bases from V and 5 bases from J, with 10 bases between. Germline V gives CDR1 MNHEY, CDR2 SMNVEV (reference sequence). The CDR3 has 13 residues. Here the CDR3 DNA reads TGTGCCAGCAGTTTGAGGGGGACGGAGACCCAGTACTTC. Protein sequence: CASSLRGTETQYF.

This chain connects TRBV11-3 to TRBJ2-3, with 8 nucleotides matching TRBD2. CDR3 size: 16 residues. Germline values: CDR1 SGHNT, CDR2 YENEEA. V lost 1 base and J lost 5; bases outside the gene matches: 8. The CDR3 nucleotides are TGTGCCAGCAGCTTAGGTAATAGCGGGACCAAAGATACGCAGTATTTT. It codes for CASSLGNSGTKDTQYF.

The chain carries TRBV10-3 and TRBJ1-4; D call uncertain. V was cut by 2 bases and J by 7 bases, with 23 bases left in between. Looked up from germline, CDR1 is ENHRY and CDR2 is SYGVKD. The CDR3 loop spans 18 amino acids. The CDR3, as DNA: TGTGCCATCAGTGAGCGTCTCTCCTCTCTCCAGGAAGCTGAAAAACTGTTTTTT. Translation: CAISERLSSLQEAEKLFF.

This sequence joins TRBV19 and TRBJ2-7, with TRBD2 matching 9 bases. Germline assignment: CDR1 LNHDA and CDR2 SQIVND (reference sequence). V shed 10 bases and J 0 bases; nucleotides not matched to a gene: 7. The CDR3 loop spans 14 amino acids. CDR3 sequence reads: CATKGGRDSYEQYF. DNA of the CDR3: TGTGCCACCAAAGGCGGGAGGGACTCCTACGAGCAGTACTTC.

The rearrangement links TRBV27 to TRBJ2-7, with 7 bases identical to TRBD1. CDR3 size: 13 residues. Germline CDR1 reads MNHEY; CDR2 reads SMNVEV (reference sequence). J was trimmed by 3 bases and V by 8 bases; bases with no gene match: 7. The chain's CDR3 is CASSAGGSYEQYF. The CDR3 DNA is TGTGCCAGCTCAGCAGGGGGAAGCTACGAGCAGTACTTC.

This clone has just one count. This chain links TRBV28 with TRBJ1-5, with D tentatively TRBD1 (6 bases). Trimming removed 9 bases from V and 5 bases from J, with 8 bases in between. In germline, CDR1 is MDHEN, CDR2 SYDVKM. CDR3 length: 11 residues. The CDR3 DNA follows: TGTGCCAGTGGGGGCGATCAGCCCCAGCATTTT. Its translation: CASGGDQPQHF.

Details on this clone: Mismatch with germline at one junction end may stem from a read error. This chain links TRBV7-7 with TRBJ2-3, with D hard to call. The CDR3 is made up of 15 amino acids. CDR1 and CDR2 from the germline V gene are SSHAT and FNYEAQ (reference sequence). The CDR3 loop reads CASSLGSGGTDTQYF. CDR3 coding DNA: TGTGCTAGCAGCTTAGGATCGGGTGGCACAGATACGCAGTATTTT.

The V gene is TRBV3-1 (or the pseudogene TRBV3-2), the J gene TRBJ2-5; D is uncertain. Germline values: CDR1 LGHDT, CDR2 YNNKEL (reference sequence). Trimming removed 2 bases at V and 5 bases at J, with 3 bases between. This CDR3 is built from 11 residues. The CDR3 DNA reads as TGTGCCAGCAGCCAACGGGAGACCCAGTACTTC. It translates to CASSQRETQYF.

The V gene is TRBV19, the J gene TRBJ2-7; 10 nucleotides align to TRBD1. The CDR3 extends over 16 amino acids. V lost 4 bases to trimming and J lost 3 bases; unmatched junction nucleotides: 9. From germline, CDR1 is LNHDA and CDR2 SQIVND (reference sequence). CDR3 residues: CASSTAGTGAFYEQYF. CDR3 sequence (DNA): TGTGCCAGTAGTACCGCCGGGACAGGGGCGTTCTACGAGCAGTACTTC.

J is TRBJ1-5 and V is TRBV7-3; a weak D match, TRBD1 (5 bases). Trimming cost V 2 bases and J 4 bases, with 15 bases left between them. Per germline, CDR1 SGHTA and CDR2 FQGTGA. The CDR3 consists of 16 residues. The CDR3 bases are TGTGCCAGCAGCTTAGAAGCAGGGCTTATTAATCAGCCCCAGCATTTT. Translating it yields CASSLEAGLINQPQHF. Using reference TRBV7-3 and TRBJ1-5 for the parts outside the CDR3, the full variable domain is GAGVSQTPSNKVTEKGKYVELRCDPISGHTALYWYRQSLGQGPEFLIYFQGTGAADDSGLPNDRFFAVRPEGSVSTLKIQRTERGDSAVYLCASSLEAGLINQPQHFGDGTRLSIL.

The chain combines TRBV7-2 with TRBJ2-1; a possible D gene is TRBD2 (6 bases). CDR3 length: 13 amino acids. Between the trimmed V and J ends, which lost 5 bases and 5 bases, there was a span of 10 bases. Germline V gene lookup returns CDR1 SGHTA and CDR2 FQGNSA. The CDR3 here is CASSTRGNNEQFF. The DNA for the CDR3 is TGTGCCAGCAGCACGCGGGGTAACAATGAGCAGTTCTTC.